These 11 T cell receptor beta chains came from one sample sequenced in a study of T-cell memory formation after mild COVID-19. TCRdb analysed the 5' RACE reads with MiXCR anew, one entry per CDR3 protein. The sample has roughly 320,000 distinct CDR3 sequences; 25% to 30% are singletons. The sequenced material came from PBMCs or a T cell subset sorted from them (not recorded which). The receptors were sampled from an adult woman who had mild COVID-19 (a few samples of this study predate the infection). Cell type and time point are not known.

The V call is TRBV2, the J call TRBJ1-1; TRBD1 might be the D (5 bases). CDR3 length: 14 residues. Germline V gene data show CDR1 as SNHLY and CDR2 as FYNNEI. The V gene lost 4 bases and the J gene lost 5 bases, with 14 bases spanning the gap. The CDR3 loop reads CASSVEQGRTEAFF. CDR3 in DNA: TGTGCCAGCAGTGTGGAGCAGGGCCGGACTGAAGCTTTCTTT.

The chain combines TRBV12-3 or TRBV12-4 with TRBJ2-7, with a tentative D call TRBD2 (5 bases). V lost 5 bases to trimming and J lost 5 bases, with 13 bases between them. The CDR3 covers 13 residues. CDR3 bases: TGTGCCAGCAGTACCACTAGTTTCCACGAGCAGTACTTC. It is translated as CASSTTSFHEQYF.

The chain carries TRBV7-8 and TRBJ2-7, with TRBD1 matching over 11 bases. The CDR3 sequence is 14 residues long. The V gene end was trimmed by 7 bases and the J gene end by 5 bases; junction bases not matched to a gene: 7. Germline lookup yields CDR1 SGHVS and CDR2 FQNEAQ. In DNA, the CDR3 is TGTGCCAGCATTTCCGGACAGGGGGCGAACGAGCAGTACTTC. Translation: CASISGQGANEQYF.

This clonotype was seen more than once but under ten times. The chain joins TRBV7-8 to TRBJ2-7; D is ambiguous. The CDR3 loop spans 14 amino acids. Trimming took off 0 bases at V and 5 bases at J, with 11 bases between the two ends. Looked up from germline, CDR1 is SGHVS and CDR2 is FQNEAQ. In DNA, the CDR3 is TGTGCCAGCAGCTTAGCGCAAGTAGTTCACGAGCAGTACTTC. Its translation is CASSLAQVVHEQYF.

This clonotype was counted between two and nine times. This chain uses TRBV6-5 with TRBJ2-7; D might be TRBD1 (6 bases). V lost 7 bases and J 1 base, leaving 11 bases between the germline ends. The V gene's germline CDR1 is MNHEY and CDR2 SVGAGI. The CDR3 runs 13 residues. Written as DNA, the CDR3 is TGTGCCAGCACAGGGGCCCCTTCCTACGAGCAGTACTTC. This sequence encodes CASTGAPSYEQYF.

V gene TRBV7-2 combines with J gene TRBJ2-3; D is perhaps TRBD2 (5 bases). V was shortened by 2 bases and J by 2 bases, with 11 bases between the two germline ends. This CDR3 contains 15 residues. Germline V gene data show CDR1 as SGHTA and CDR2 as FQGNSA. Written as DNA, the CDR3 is TGTGCCAGCAGCTTACCGGCGGGCGCCACAGATACGCAGTATTTT. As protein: CASSLPAGATDTQYF.

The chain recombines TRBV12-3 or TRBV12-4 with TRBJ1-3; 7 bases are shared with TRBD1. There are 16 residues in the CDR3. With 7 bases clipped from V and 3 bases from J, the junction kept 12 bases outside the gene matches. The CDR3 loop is CASILSGTASGNTIYF. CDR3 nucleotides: TGTGCCAGCATTTTGTCCGGGACAGCAAGTGGAAACACCATATATTTT.

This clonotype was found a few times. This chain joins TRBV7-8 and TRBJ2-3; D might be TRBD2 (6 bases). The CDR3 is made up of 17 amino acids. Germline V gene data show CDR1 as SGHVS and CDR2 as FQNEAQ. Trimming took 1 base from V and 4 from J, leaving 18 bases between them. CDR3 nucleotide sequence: TGTGCCAGCAGCTTAGTTCGAGCGGAGGGGCCCGCAGATACGCAGTATTTT. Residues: CASSLVRAEGPADTQYF.

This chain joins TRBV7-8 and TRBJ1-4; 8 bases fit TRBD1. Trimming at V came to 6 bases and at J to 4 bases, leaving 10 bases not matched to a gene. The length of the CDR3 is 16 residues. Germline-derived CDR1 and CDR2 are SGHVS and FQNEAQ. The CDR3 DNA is TGTGCCAGCAGACGTATTCCGGGACAGGATAATGAAAAACTGTTTTTT. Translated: CASRRIPGQDNEKLFF.

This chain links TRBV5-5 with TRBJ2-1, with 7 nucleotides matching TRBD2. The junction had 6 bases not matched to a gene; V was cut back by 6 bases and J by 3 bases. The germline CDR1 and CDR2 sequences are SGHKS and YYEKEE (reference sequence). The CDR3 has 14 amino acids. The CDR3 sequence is CASIQRGGYNEQFF. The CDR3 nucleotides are TGTGCCAGCATCCAGCGGGGAGGCTACAATGAGCAGTTCTTC.

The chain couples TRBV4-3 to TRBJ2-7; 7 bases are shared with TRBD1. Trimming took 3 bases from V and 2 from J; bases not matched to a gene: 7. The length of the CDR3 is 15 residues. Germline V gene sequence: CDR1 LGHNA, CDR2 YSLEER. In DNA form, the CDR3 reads TGCGCCAGCAGCCAGCTCCGGGACAGTCCCTACGAGCAGTACTTC. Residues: CASSQLRDSPYEQYF.